This T cell receptor beta chain was observed in a study of monozygotic twins with inflammatory bowel disease. With regard to this clonotype: As yet, its antigen is unknown.

Added by template switching were UMIs that each held a 6-nucleotide sample barcode. TCRdb reprocessed the 5' RACE reads and keeps a single row for each CDR3 protein, giving no DNA. The sample table includes approximately 200,000 distinct CDR3 sequences. Study results and limitations: Sharing of clonotypes with others was lower in IBD patients than in healthy twins, and this was especially so with disease activity.

The germline gives CDR1 SGHTA, CDR2 FQGNSA. CDR3 length: 15 residues. This TCR derives from a human donor with ulcerative colitis or Crohn's disease, or a healthy co-twin of an affected twin (not recorded which). Sequenced sample: blood. The chain employs TRBV7-2 and TRBJ2-7. The CDR3 sequence: CASSLSISRSYEQYF. Together with reference TRBV7-2 and TRBJ2-7, the CDR3 gives the full variable domain: GAGVSQSPSNKVTEKGKDVELRCDPISGHTALYWYRQSLGQGLEFLIYFQGNSAPDKSGLPSDRFSAERTGGSVSTLTIQRTQQEDSAVYLCASSLSISRSYEQYFGPGTRLTVT.